Given below is one TCR beta chain in context. The antigen remains undetermined. This entry belongs to a study of T cell responses to AZD1222 COVID-19 vaccine. General study results and limits: Vaccine-associated CD4 TCRs spanned spike, dominant at 160-218 and 743-854. Spike-specific TCR breadth and depth grew following two AZD1222 doses. The study sampled repertoires only after the peak T cell response. Nearly half of spike-specific TCRs reportedly target unmutated variant regions.

Measured with immunoSEQ multiplex PCR; TCRdb has only the in-frame clones, and not every one. Of roughly 120,000 clones listed, 88% were seen once; the top ten hold 4.4%. The CDR3 is 17 amino acids. CDR1 is SGHTA, CDR2 FQGTGA, per germline. V shed 5 bases, J shed 3 bases, and the junction held 11 bases outside the gene matches. The sample was peripheral blood, taken on day 0 of AZD1222 vaccination. V is TRBV7-3 and J is TRBJ2-2; 8 bases align to TRBD1. This TCR was recovered from an adult in good health. This CDR3 is CASSVRTGKRDTGELFF. CDR3 DNA sequence: TGTGCCAGCAGCGTTCGGACAGGGAAAAGGGACACCGGGGAGCTGTTTTTT.